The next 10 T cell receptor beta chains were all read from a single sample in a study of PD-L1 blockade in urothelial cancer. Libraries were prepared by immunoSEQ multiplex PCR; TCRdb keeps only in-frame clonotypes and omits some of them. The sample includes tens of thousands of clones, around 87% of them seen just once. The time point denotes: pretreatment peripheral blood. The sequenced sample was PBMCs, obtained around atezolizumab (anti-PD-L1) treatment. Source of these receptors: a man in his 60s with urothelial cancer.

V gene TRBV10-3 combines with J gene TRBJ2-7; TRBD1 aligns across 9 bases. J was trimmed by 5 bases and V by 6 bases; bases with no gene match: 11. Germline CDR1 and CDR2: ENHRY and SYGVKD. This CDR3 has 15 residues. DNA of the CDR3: TGTGCCATCAGGACAGGGGGTGTCGGGATAAACGAGCAGTACTTC. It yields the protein CAIRTGGVGINEQYF.

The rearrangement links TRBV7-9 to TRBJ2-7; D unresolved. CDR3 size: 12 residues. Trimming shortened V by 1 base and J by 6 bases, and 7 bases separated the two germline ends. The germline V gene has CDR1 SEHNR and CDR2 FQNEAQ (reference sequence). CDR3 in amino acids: CASSLGPSEQYF. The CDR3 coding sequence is TGTGCCAGCAGCTTAGGACCTAGCGAGCAGTACTTC.

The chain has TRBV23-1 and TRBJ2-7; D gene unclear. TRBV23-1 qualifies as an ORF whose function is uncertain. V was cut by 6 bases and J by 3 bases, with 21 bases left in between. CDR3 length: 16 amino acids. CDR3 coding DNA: TGCGCCAGCAGCTCACATATAAAGCGAACTCGCTACGAGCAGTACTTC. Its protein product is CASSSHIKRTRYEQYF.

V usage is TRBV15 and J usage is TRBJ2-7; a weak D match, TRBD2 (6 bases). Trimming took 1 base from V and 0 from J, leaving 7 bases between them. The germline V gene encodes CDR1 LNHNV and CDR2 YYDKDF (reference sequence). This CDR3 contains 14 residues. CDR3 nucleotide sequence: TGTGCCACCAGCAGAGGGGGGGACTCCTACGAGCAGTACTTC. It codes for CATSRGGDSYEQYF. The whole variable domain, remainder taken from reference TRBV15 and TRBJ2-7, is DAMVIQNPRYQVTQFGKPVTLSCSQTLNHNVMYWYQQKSSQAPKLLFHYYDKDFNNEADTPDNFQSRRPNTSFCFLDIRSPGLGDTAMYLCATSRGGDSYEQYFGPGTRLTVT.

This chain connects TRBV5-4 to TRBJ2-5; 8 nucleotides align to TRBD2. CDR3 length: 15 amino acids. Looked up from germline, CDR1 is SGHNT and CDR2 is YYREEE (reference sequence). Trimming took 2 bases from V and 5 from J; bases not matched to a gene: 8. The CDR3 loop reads CASSFSGTSRETQYF. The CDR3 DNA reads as TGTGCCAGCAGCTTTTCCGGGACTAGTAGGGAGACCCAGTACTTC.

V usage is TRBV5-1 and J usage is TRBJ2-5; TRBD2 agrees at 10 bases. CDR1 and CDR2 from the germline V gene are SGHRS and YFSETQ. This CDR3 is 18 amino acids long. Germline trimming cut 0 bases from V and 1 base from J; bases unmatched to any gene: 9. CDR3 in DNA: TGCGCCAGCAGCTTGGAGGCTAGCGGGGGAGCACCCCAAGAGACCCAGTACTTC. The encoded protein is CASSLEASGGAPQETQYF.

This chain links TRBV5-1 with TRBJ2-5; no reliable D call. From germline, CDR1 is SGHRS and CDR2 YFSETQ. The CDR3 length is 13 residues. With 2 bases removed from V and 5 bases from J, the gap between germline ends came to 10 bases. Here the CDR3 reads CASSFPPRETQYF. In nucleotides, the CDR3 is TGCGCCAGCAGCTTCCCTCCACGGGAGACCCAGTACTTC.

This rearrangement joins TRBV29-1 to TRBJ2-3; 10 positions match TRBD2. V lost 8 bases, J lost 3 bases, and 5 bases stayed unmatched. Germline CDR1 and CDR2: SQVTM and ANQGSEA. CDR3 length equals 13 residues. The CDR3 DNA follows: TGCAGCCATATAGCGGGGGGTACAGATACGCAGTATTTT. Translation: CSHIAGGTDTQYF.

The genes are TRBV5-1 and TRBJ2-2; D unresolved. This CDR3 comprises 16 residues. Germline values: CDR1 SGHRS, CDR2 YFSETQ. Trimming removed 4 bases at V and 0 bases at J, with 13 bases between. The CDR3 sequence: CASSPLADANTGELFF. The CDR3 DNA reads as TGCGCCAGCAGCCCCCTTGCAGATGCGAACACCGGGGAGCTGTTTTTT.

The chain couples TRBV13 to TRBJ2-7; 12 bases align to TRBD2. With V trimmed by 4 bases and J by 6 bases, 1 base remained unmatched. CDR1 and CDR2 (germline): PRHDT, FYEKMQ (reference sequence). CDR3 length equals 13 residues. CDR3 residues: CASSSGLAGEQYF. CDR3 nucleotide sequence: TGTGCCAGCAGCTCGGGACTAGCGGGCGAGCAGTACTTC.